Presented here are 17 T cell receptor beta chains from one specimen sequenced in a study of blood T cell repertoires in COVID-19. Clones were read by immunoSEQ multiplex PCR, and TCRdb kept only the in-frame ones, dropping some. The table has approximately 120,000 clones, roughly four fifths seen once. Sequencing was done on a sample of PBMCs or T cells enriched from blood (not recorded which). The source of these receptors is a man in his thirties or forties who had recovered from COVID-19.

The chain employs TRBV30 and TRBJ1-4; 7 positions match TRBD1. The germline CDR1 and CDR2 sequences are GTSNPN and SVGIG (reference sequence). The ends lost 5 bases at V and 4 bases at J; junction bases unmatched: 7. The CDR3 loop spans 14 amino acids. CDR3 DNA sequence: TGTGCCTGGGAAAACAGGGGCTTTAATGAAAAACTGTTTTTT. Encoded protein: CAWENRGFNEKLFF.

The chain uses TRBV4-1 and TRBJ2-1; 7 bases match TRBD2. The germline gives CDR1 MGHRA, CDR2 YSYEKL. This CDR3 has 14 amino acids. V was pared by 6 bases and J by 7 bases, with 9 bases of the junction left unmatched. In DNA, the CDR3 is TGCGCCAGCAGTCTTGGACTAGGAATTAATGAGCAGTTCTTC. Amino acids: CASSLGLGINEQFF.

J is TRBJ1-1 and V is TRBV12-3 or TRBV12-4; D unresolved. This CDR3 is 12 amino acids long. V was pared by 10 bases and J by 11 bases, with 20 bases between. CDR3 amino acids: CAIRRWGVGAFF. CDR3 DNA: TGTGCCATTCGGCGTTGGGGAGTTGGGGCTTTCTTT.

The chain couples TRBV5-4 to TRBJ1-1, with D hard to call. CDR1 and CDR2 from the germline V gene are SGHNT and YYREEE (reference sequence). This CDR3 comprises 15 residues. The germline V and J ends were trimmed by 4 bases and 0 bases, with 13 bases remaining between them. The CDR3 region is CASSPGGKMNTEAFF. The CDR3 DNA sequence: TGTGCCAGCAGCCCGGGAGGTAAGATGAACACTGAAGCTTTCTTT. The whole variable domain, remainder taken from reference TRBV5-4 and TRBJ1-1, is ETGVTQSPTHLIKTRGQQVTLRCSSQSGHNTVSWYQQALGQGPQFIFQYYREEENGRGNFPPRFSGLQFPNYSSELNVNALELDDSALYLCASSPGGKMNTEAFFGQGTRLTVV.

This clone was observed a handful of times. The rearrangement links TRBV4-2 to TRBJ2-3, with 13 bases that match TRBD2. V lost 2 bases and J lost 11; bases outside the gene matches: 1. Germline V gene data show CDR1 as LGHNA and CDR2 as YNFKEQ. This CDR3 has 13 residues. The CDR3 is CASSQTSGRGQYF. The CDR3 nucleotides read TGTGCCAGCAGCCAAACTAGCGGGAGGGGGCAGTATTTT.

CDR3 in DNA: TGTGCCAGCAGCCACGGGACAGGGAGGGGGACTGAAGCTTTCTTT. Its translation is CASSHGTGRGTEAFF. V usage is TRBV3-1 (or the pseudogene TRBV3-2) and J usage is TRBJ1-1, with 9 bases identical to TRBD1. J was trimmed by 5 bases and V by 3 bases; bases with no gene match: 7. Per the germline V gene, CDR1 is LGHDT and CDR2 is YNNKEL (reference sequence). The CDR3 runs 15 residues.

This clone appeared once. The chain recombines TRBV5-1 with TRBJ2-7; 7 bases are shared with TRBD2. CDR1 and CDR2 (germline): SGHRS, YFSETQ. The J segment lost 6 bases and the V segment lost 2 bases, leaving 11 bases of the junction unmatched. The length of the CDR3 is 15 residues. The DNA for the CDR3 is TGCGCCAGCAGCTTCTCTGGGGACCGCGGGAGCGAGCAGTACTTC. Translated, it gives CASSFSGDRGSEQYF.

This chain links TRBV7-9 with TRBJ2-1, with TRBD1 identical over 9 bases. The germline V gene has CDR1 SEHNR and CDR2 FQNEAQ (reference sequence). With V trimmed by 6 bases and J by 5 bases, 8 bases remained unmatched. The CDR3 sequence is 15 residues long. CDR3 protein: CASRLTGGRNNEQFF. The CDR3 nucleotides are TGTGCCAGCAGACTAACAGGGGGCAGAAACAATGAGCAGTTCTTC.

This chain joins TRBV27 and TRBJ1-2, with 9 bases fitting TRBD1. The trim removed 6 bases at V and 10 bases at J, leaving 6 bases unmatched. The length of the CDR3 is 12 residues. The germline V gene encodes CDR1 MNHEY and CDR2 SMNVEV (reference sequence). The CDR3 here is CASRQGAGLYTF. In DNA, the CDR3 is TGTGCCAGCAGACAGGGGGCGGGCCTCTACACCTTC.

This chain links TRBV27 with TRBJ1-2, with D tentatively TRBD1 (5 bases). The length of the CDR3 is 15 residues. With 1 base removed from V and 4 bases from J, the gap between germline ends came to 13 bases. The germline V gene encodes CDR1 MNHEY and CDR2 SMNVEV (reference sequence). Here the CDR3 reads CASSLFGGDGYGYTF. The CDR3 DNA reads TGTGCCAGCAGTTTATTCGGAGGGGACGGCTATGGCTACACCTTC.

This clone has only a few counts. This chain links TRBV5-1 with TRBJ1-4; TRBD1 agrees at 8 bases. V was clipped by 4 bases and J by 0 bases; unmatched bases: 2. The germline V gene has CDR1 SGHRS and CDR2 YFSETQ. The CDR3 spans 15 residues. CDR3 bases: TGCGCCAGCAGCCTACAGGGGGCAACTAATGAAAAACTGTTTTTT. Amino acids: CASSLQGATNEKLFF.

This chain links TRBV11-1 with TRBJ2-1, with D possibly being TRBD1 (6 bases). The germline V and J ends were trimmed by 4 bases and 4 bases, with 14 bases remaining between them. The CDR3 loop spans 15 amino acids. Germline V gene data show CDR1 as SGHAT and CDR2 as FQDESV (reference sequence). The CDR3: CASSSDLGGYNEQFF. CDR3 coding DNA: TGTGCCAGCAGCTCAGACTTAGGGGGTTACAATGAGCAGTTCTTC.

The chain couples TRBV9 to TRBJ2-2, with 11 bases fitting TRBD2. The V gene end was trimmed by 3 bases and the J gene end by 4 bases; junction bases not matched to a gene: 2. Per the germline V gene, CDR1 is SGDLS and CDR2 is YYNGEE. This CDR3 is 15 amino acids long. CDR3 residues: CASSATSGSTGELFF. The CDR3, as DNA: TGTGCCAGCAGCGCCACTAGCGGGAGCACCGGGGAGCTGTTTTTT.

This CDR3 is CASSADRVAYNEQFF. The CDR3 region has the DNA TGTGCCAGCAGCGCCGACAGGGTCGCCTACAATGAGCAGTTCTTC. The chain carries TRBV5-6 and TRBJ2-1; 7 nucleotides line up with TRBD1. The germline V gene encodes CDR1 SGHDT and CDR2 YYEEEE. The CDR3 contains 15 residues. With V trimmed by 4 bases and J by 2 bases, 6 bases remained unmatched.

This chain links TRBV2 with TRBJ1-6; TRBD1 agrees at 7 bases. The CDR3 loop spans 14 amino acids. Looked up from germline, CDR1 is SNHLY and CDR2 is FYNNEI. J lost 8 bases, V lost 4 bases, and 5 bases had no gene match. DNA for the CDR3: TGTGCCAGCAGTGGACAGGGTACGGATTCACCCCTCCACTTT. This sequence encodes CASSGQGTDSPLHF. Full variable domain (rest looked up from reference TRBV2 and TRBJ1-6): EPEVTQTPSHQVTQMGQEVILRCVPISNHLYFYWYRQILGQKVEFLVSFYNNEISEKSEIFDDQFSVERPDGSNFTLKIRSTKLEDSAMYFCASSGQGTDSPLHFGNGTRLTVT.

The chain uses TRBV15 and TRBJ1-1; D remains ambiguous. V was cut by 1 base and J by 0 bases, with 15 bases left in between. The CDR3 has 17 residues. Germline V CDR1 and CDR2: LNHNV, YYDKDF (reference sequence). This chain's CDR3 is CATSRGGSPLMNTEAFF. The DNA for the CDR3 is TGTGCCACCAGCAGAGGAGGGTCTCCGCTTATGAACACTGAAGCTTTCTTT.

V gene TRBV2 combines with J gene TRBJ2-5; D is perhaps TRBD1 (6 bases). V was cut by 6 bases and J by 1 base, with 12 bases left in between. The CDR3 totals 14 residues. Germline values: CDR1 SNHLY, CDR2 FYNNEI. The DNA of the CDR3 is TGTGCCAGCAGCAAAAGACAGGTCCAAGAGACCCAGTACTTC. This encodes CASSKRQVQETQYF.